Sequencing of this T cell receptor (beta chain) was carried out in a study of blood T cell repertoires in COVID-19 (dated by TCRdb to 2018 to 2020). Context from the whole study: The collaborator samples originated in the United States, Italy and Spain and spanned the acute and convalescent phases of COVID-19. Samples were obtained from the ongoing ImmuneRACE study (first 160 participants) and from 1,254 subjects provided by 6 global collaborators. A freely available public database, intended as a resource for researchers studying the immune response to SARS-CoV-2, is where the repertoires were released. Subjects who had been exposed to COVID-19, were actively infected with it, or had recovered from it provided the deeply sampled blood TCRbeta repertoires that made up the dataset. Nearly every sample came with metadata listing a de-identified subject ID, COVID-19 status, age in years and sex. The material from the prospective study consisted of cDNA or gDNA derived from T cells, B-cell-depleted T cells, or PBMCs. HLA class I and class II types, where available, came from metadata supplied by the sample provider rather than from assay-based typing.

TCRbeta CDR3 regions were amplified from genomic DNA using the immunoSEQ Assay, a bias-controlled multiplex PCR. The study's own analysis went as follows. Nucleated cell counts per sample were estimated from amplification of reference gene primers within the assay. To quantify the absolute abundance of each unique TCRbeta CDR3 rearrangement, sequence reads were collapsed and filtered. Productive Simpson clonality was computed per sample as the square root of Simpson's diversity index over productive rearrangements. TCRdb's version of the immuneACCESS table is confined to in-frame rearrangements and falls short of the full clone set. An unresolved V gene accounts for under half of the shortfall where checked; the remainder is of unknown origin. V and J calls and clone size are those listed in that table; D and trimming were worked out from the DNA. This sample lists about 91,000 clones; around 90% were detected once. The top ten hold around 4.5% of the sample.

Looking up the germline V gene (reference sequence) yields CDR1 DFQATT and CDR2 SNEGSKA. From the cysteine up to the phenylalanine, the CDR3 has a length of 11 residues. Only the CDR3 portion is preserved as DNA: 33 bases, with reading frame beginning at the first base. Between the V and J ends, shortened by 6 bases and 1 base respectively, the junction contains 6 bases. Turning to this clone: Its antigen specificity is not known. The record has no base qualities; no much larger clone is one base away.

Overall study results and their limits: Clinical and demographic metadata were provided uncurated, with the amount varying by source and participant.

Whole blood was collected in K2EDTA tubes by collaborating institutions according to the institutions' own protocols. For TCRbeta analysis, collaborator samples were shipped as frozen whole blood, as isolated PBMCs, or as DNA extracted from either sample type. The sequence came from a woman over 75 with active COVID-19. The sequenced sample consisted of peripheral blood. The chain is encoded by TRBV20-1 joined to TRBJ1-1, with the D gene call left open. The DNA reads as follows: TGCAGTGCGCGTGGGAACACTGAAGCTTTCTTT. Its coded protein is CSARGNTEAFF.